These 27 T cell receptor beta chains were all obtained from the same sample, sequenced in a study of T cell changes during pregnancy in multiple sclerosis. The assay was immunoSEQ multiplex PCR, and TCRdb's table has in-frame clones only and misses some. This sample yields some 70,000 clones, of which 75% to 95% are seen a single time; roughly 5% belongs to the top ten. Sample: CD8+ T cells from peripheral blood mononuclear cells, taken before pregnancy. The source of these receptors is a female donor with multiple sclerosis, enrolled in a pregnancy study.

Turning to this clone: One junction end does not reproduce the germline sequence, and a read error may be involved. The V and J genes are TRBV7-7 and TRBJ1-4; perhaps TRBD1 as D (5 bases). The CDR3 has 15 amino acids. Germline CDR1 and CDR2: SSHAT and FNYEAQ (reference sequence). CDR3 sequence: CASSLTSQGQEKLFF. The CDR3 DNA follows: TGTGCTAGCAGCTTAACGTCCCAGGGTCAAGAAAAACTGTTTTTT.

This chain uses TRBV5-6 with TRBJ2-1; 12 positions agree with TRBD2. With V trimmed by 0 bases and J by 12 bases, 7 bases remained unmatched. This CDR3 contains 15 residues. Germline loops: CDR1 SGHDT, CDR2 YYEEEE. The CDR3 DNA reads as TGTGCCAGCAGCTTGGGTCTAGCGGGGGGGGGTGGGCAGTTCTTC. It specifies CASSLGLAGGGGQFF.

The chain's CDR3 is CASSWRGPYEQYF. The CDR3, as DNA: TGTGCCAGTAGCTGGAGGGGTCCCTACGAGCAGTACTTC. The chain couples TRBV19 to TRBJ2-7; a weak D match, TRBD2 (6 bases). Germline V gives CDR1 LNHDA, CDR2 SQIVND (reference sequence). The V end lost 6 bases, the J end lost 2 bases, and 11 bases lay between the germline ends. The CDR3 loop spans 13 amino acids.

The V and J genes are TRBV6-5 and TRBJ1-1; the D is unclear. Germline CDR1 MNHEY, CDR2 SVGAGI. The length of the CDR3 is 16 residues. Deletions cut 4 bases from V and 10 bases from J, with 25 bases between. The CDR3: CASSSQLMGDTPGAFF. The CDR3 DNA reads as TGTGCCAGCAGTTCCCAATTAATGGGTGATACTCCGGGAGCTTTCTTT.

The chain combines TRBV27 with TRBJ2-2, with TRBD1 identical over 9 bases. The V gene end was trimmed by 5 bases and the J gene end by 4 bases; junction bases not matched to a gene: 5. Germline V lookup: CDR1 MNHEY, CDR2 SMNVEV (reference sequence). The length of the CDR3 is 15 residues. CDR3: CASSMTGGGTGELFF. The CDR3, as DNA: TGTGCCAGCAGTATGACAGGGGGAGGCACCGGGGAGCTGTTTTTT.

The J gene is TRBJ2-7, the V gene TRBV9; tentative D call: TRBD1 (5 bases). Trimming removed 1 base at V and 0 bases at J, with 8 bases between. This CDR3 has 14 amino acids. Per germline, CDR1 SGDLS and CDR2 YYNGEE. The CDR3 DNA follows: TGTGCCAGCAGCGTAAGGGGTAGCTCCTACGAGCAGTACTTC. The encoded protein is CASSVRGSSYEQYF.

The chain is built from TRBV27 and TRBJ1-2; the match to TRBD1 covers 7 bases. The CDR3 totals 14 residues. Germline-derived CDR1 and CDR2 are MNHEY and SMNVEV (reference sequence). After removal of 6 bases from V and 4 bases from J, the junction contained 8 bases not matched to a gene. The CDR3 reads CASSPTPGGYGYTF. Written as DNA, the CDR3 is TGTGCCAGCAGCCCAACCCCAGGGGGCTATGGCTACACCTTC.

V is TRBV7-6 and J is TRBJ2-2; possibly TRBD1 for D (6 bases). V shed 5 bases and J shed 1 base, with 14 bases lying between them. Germline values: CDR1 SGHVS, CDR2 FNYEAQ. The CDR3 runs 16 residues. CDR3 DNA: TGTGCCAGCAGCACCGGCACAGGGCGGAACACCGGGGAGCTGTTTTTT. This gives the protein CASSTGTGRNTGELFF.

The gene calls are TRBV5-1 and TRBJ2-6, with D maybe TRBD1 (6 bases). The CDR3 sequence is 16 residues long. The germline CDR1 and CDR2 sequences are SGHRS and YFSETQ. Deletions cut 5 bases from V and 3 bases from J, with 15 bases between. The CDR3 here is CASRSTQGNGANVLTF. The CDR3 DNA follows: TGCGCCAGCAGGAGTACACAGGGAAATGGGGCCAACGTCCTGACTTTC.

The rearrangement uses TRBV6-5 and TRBJ1-5; no clear D. The V gene's germline CDR1 is MNHEY and CDR2 SVGAGI. This CDR3 contains 15 residues. Trimming took 0 bases from V and 3 from J, leaving 9 bases between them. The DNA of the CDR3 is TGTGCCAGCAGTTACTCGAGGGCTCTCAATCAGCCCCAGCATTTT. Its protein product is CASSYSRALNQPQHF.

This chain connects TRBV4-1 to TRBJ2-7, with 9 bases aligning to TRBD1. The CDR3 spans 14 residues. The V and J ends lost 4 bases and 4 bases, in that order; junction bases with no gene match: 5. The V gene's germline CDR1 is MGHRA and CDR2 YSYEKL. DNA for the CDR3: TGCGCCAGCAGCCTCGGACAGGGGATGTACGAGCAGTACTTC. It yields the protein CASSLGQGMYEQYF.

The J gene is TRBJ1-2, the V gene TRBV18, with TRBD1 matching 9 bases. The CDR3 consists of 16 residues. V lost 2 bases, J lost 3 bases, and 7 bases stayed unmatched. Germline lookup yields CDR1 KGHSH and CDR2 LQKENI. The CDR3 nucleotides are TGTGCCAGCTCACCAATACAGGGGGCTCTCGACTATGGCTACACCTTC. Residues: CASSPIQGALDYGYTF.

The chain uses TRBV6-5 and TRBJ1-4; D is possibly TRBD1 (5 bases). This CDR3 is 14 amino acids long. Germline CDR1 MNHEY, CDR2 SVGAGI. V lost 5 bases to trimming and J lost 7 bases, with 14 bases between them. The DNA for the CDR3 is TGTGCCAGCAGTCCGGGGGAGACGGGTGAAAAACTGTTTTTT. It translates to CASSPGETGEKLFF.

The chain has TRBV19 and TRBJ1-2; D is unresolved. V lost 5 bases, J lost 0 bases, and 13 bases lay in between. Germline V CDR1 and CDR2: LNHDA, SQIVND (reference sequence). This CDR3 region has 15 residues. This CDR3 reads CASSPTVPANYGYTF. The CDR3 region has the DNA TGTGCCAGTAGTCCCACAGTACCAGCTAACTATGGCTACACCTTC.

The CDR3 region has the DNA TGTGCCAGTAGTAACTCCCACCAGGGACTAGCGAAGGAGACCCAGTACTTC. Translating gives CASSNSHQGLAKETQYF. The chain carries TRBV19 and TRBJ2-5, with 10 nucleotides matching TRBD2. This CDR3 has 17 amino acids. Germline CDR1 reads LNHDA; CDR2 reads SQIVND (reference sequence). After removal of 4 bases from V and 5 bases from J, the junction contained 13 bases not matched to a gene.

CDR3 in amino acids: CASGVLAGGTDTQYF. In DNA form, the CDR3 reads TGCGCCAGCGGAGTACTAGCGGGGGGAACAGATACGCAGTATTTT. This chain connects TRBV5-1 to TRBJ2-3; 12 bases agree with TRBD2. The CDR3 sequence is 15 residues long. V gave up 7 bases and J gave up 3 bases; unmatched junction bases: 6. Germline CDR1 SGHRS, CDR2 YFSETQ.

The chain joins TRBV6-1 to TRBJ2-5; D gene ambiguous. The germline V and J ends were trimmed by 3 bases and 0 bases, with 14 bases remaining between them. This CDR3 has 16 residues. Germline V lookup: CDR1 MNHNS, CDR2 SASEGT. In DNA form, the CDR3 reads TGTGCCAGCAGTGAGGAATGGAGACTCAACCAAGAGACCCAGTACTTC. It specifies CASSEEWRLNQETQYF.

The chain carries TRBV5-5 and TRBJ1-2; D gene ambiguous. Trimming stripped 0 bases from V and 8 bases from J, with 14 bases between. Germline V lookup: CDR1 SGHKS, CDR2 YYEKEE (reference sequence). The CDR3 extends over 14 amino acids. The CDR3 DNA reads as TGTGCCAGCAGCTTGGTCGGATCCTTCGGGGGCTACACCTTC. This codes for CASSLVGSFGGYTF. The complete variable domain, with remaining parts taken from reference TRBV5-5 and TRBJ1-2, reads DAGVTQSPTHLIKTRGQQVTLRCSPISGHKSVSWYQQVLGQGPQFIFQYYEKEERGRGNFPDRFSARQFPNYSSELNVNALLLGDSALYLCASSLVGSFGGYTFGSGTRLTVV.

The gene calls are TRBV7-9 and TRBJ2-1, with 9 nucleotides matching TRBD2. J gave up 8 bases and V 5 bases, and 13 bases lay outside the gene matches. The CDR3 has 16 amino acids. The germline V gene encodes CDR1 SEHNR and CDR2 FQNEAQ (reference sequence). The CDR3: CASSHGGGGVSHEQFF. DNA of the CDR3: TGTGCCAGCAGCCATGGGGGCGGGGGGGTAAGCCATGAGCAGTTCTTC.

The chain couples TRBV2 to TRBJ2-5, with 7 bases fitting TRBD1. The CDR3 has 14 amino acids. CDR1 and CDR2 from the germline V gene are SNHLY and FYNNEI. J lost 4 bases, V lost 3 bases, and 5 bases had no gene match. The CDR3 DNA reads as TGTGCCAGCAGTGACCCAGGGGGAACAGAGACCCAGTACTTC. Protein product: CASSDPGGTETQYF.

This clone has only one observation. V is TRBV27 and J is TRBJ2-7, with TRBD2 identical over 8 bases. CDR3 length: 13 residues. Germline V gives CDR1 MNHEY, CDR2 SMNVEV (reference sequence). V gave up 6 bases and J gave up 2 bases; unmatched junction bases: 3. CDR3 DNA: TGTGCCAGCAGGGCGGGAGGCCCCTACGAGCAGTACTTC. Translating gives CASRAGGPYEQYF.

This chain joins TRBV13 and TRBJ1-4, with TRBD1 identical over 8 bases. Germline CDR1 PRHDT, CDR2 FYEKMQ (reference sequence). CDR3 size: 18 residues. The V gene end was trimmed by 5 bases and the J gene end by 3 bases; junction bases not matched to a gene: 14. Here the CDR3 reads CASSLTGTGLLANEKLFF. The CDR3 DNA reads as TGTGCCAGCAGCCTGACTGGGACAGGTCTATTAGCTAATGAAAAACTGTTTTTT.

This chain uses TRBV15 with TRBJ1-6; TRBD1 matches at 8 bases. Germline trimming cut 3 bases from V and 10 bases from J; bases unmatched to any gene: 5. Germline CDR1 LNHNV, CDR2 YYDKDF (reference sequence). The CDR3 runs 14 residues. The CDR3 here is CATSSDRGNSPLHF. CDR3 nucleotide sequence: TGTGCCACCAGCAGCGACAGGGGTAACTCACCCCTCCACTTT.

The chain is built from TRBV9 and TRBJ2-7; tentatively, D is TRBD1 (5 bases). V lost 4 bases to trimming and J lost 0 bases, with 17 bases between them. Germline V lookup: CDR1 SGDLS, CDR2 YYNGEE. CDR3 size: 16 residues. CDR3 DNA sequence: TGTGCCAGCAGCTCTAGGGTACAGGCCTCCTCCTACGAGCAGTACTTC. This sequence encodes CASSSRVQASSYEQYF. Variable domain in full (rest from reference TRBV9 and TRBJ2-7): DSGVTQTPKHLITATGQRVTLRCSPRSGDLSVYWYQQSLDQGLQFLIQYYNGEERAKGNILERFSAQQFPDLHSELNLSSLELGDSALYFCASSSRVQASSYEQYFGPGTRLTVT.

The CDR3 DNA follows: TGCGCCAGCAGCTTGGGGTCTAGCGGGGGTTACGAGCAGTACTTC. It specifies CASSLGSSGGYEQYF. The chain is built from TRBV5-1 and TRBJ2-7; 10 bases line up with TRBD2. CDR1 and CDR2 from the germline V gene are SGHRS and YFSETQ. This CDR3 spans 15 amino acids. V dropped 0 bases and J dropped 4; count of bases not matched to a gene: 4.

This clone was seen just once. The chain couples TRBV11-2 to TRBJ1-4; D remains unclear. Germline-derived CDR1 and CDR2 are SGHAT and FQNNGV. The CDR3 length is 13 residues. Deletions cut 4 bases from V and 8 bases from J, with 11 bases between. The CDR3 is CASSSPTEEKLFF. CDR3 bases: TGTGCCAGCAGCTCCCCGACGGAGGAAAAACTGTTTTTT. The full variable domain, completed using reference TRBV11-2 and TRBJ1-4, is EAGVAQSPRYKIIEKRQSVAFWCNPISGHATLYWYQQILGQGPKLLIQFQNNGVVDDSQLPKDRFSAERLKGVDSTLKIQPAKLEDSAVYLCASSSPTEEKLFFGSGTQLSVL.

This clone turned up a few times. V is TRBV7-9 and J is TRBJ2-7; 9 bases agree with TRBD1. V shed 3 bases and J 5 bases; nucleotides not matched to a gene: 8. This CDR3 spans 15 amino acids. CDR1 is SEHNR, CDR2 FQNEAQ, per germline (reference sequence). The CDR3 nucleotides are TGTGCCAGCAGCTTCCGGGGACAGGGTTTCCACGAGCAGTACTTC. Translation: CASSFRGQGFHEQYF.